This T cell receptor beta chain comes out of a study of blood T cell repertoires in COVID-19. Study context: Sites across the United States, Italy and Spain contributed samples from acute and convalescent COVID-19.

This CDR3 spans 15 amino acids. The V and J ends lost 0 bases and 1 base respectively, with 10 bases between them. Per the germline V gene, CDR1 is LGHNA and CDR2 is YSLEER. Original analysis: Amplification of reference gene primers provided the estimated nucleated cell counts. Measured with immunoSEQ multiplex PCR; TCRdb has only the in-frame clones, and not every one. V and J calls and clone size are given by that table; D and trimming were obtained from the DNA. In the table there are roughly 38,000 clones, roughly 78% of which are singletons. The source material was peripheral blood. This chain uses TRBV4-3 with TRBJ2-7; D is perhaps TRBD1 (5 bases). The clonotype comes from a man aged 55-75 years with acute or convalescent COVID-19. Written as DNA, the CDR3 is TGCGCCAGCAGCCAAGATTGGCAGGGATCCTACGAGCAGTACTTC. As protein: CASSQDWQGSYEQYF.